This TCR beta chain came from a study of blood T cell repertoires in COVID-19 (dated by TCRdb to 2019 to 2021). The study in broad terms: Samples covering the acute and convalescent phases of COVID-19 were provided by collaborators in the United States, Italy and Spain. Where HLA class I and class II types were available, the types were taken from metadata supplied by the sample provider, not from assay-based typing. The sample metadata nearly always contained a de-identified subject ID, COVID-19 status, age in years and sex. The prospective study material was composed of cDNA or gDNA derived from T cells, B-cell-depleted T cells, or PBMCs. The samples were drawn from two sources: the first 160 participants of the ongoing ImmuneRACE study, and over 1,000 subjects contributed by 6 global collaborators. Subjects who had been exposed to COVID-19, were actively infected with it, or had recovered from it provided the deeply sampled blood TCRbeta repertoires that made up the dataset. A freely available public database, intended as a resource for researchers studying the immune response to SARS-CoV-2, is where the repertoires were released. General study outcomes and caveats: The amount of clinical and demographic metadata varied by source and participant and was provided uncurated.

Whole blood was collected in K2EDTA tubes by collaborating institutions according to the institutions' own protocols. For TCRbeta analysis, collaborator samples were shipped as frozen whole blood, as isolated PBMCs, or as DNA extracted from either sample type. The immunoSEQ Assay, a bias-controlled multiplex PCR, was used to amplify TCRbeta CDR3 regions from genomic DNA. The published analysis was carried out like this. Nucleated cell counts per sample were estimated from amplification of reference gene primers within the assay. Sequence reads were collapsed and filtered to measure the absolute abundance of every unique TCRbeta CDR3 rearrangement. For each sample, productive Simpson clonality was calculated by taking the square root of Simpson's diversity index across productive rearrangements. This is the immuneACCESS table as TCRdb keeps it, with only in-frame sequences that have V and J called. A part of the clones is gone; compared with another copy, unresolved V genes explain less than half, and the rest is unexplained. For V, J and clone size, that table is used; D and trimming come from the DNA. The sample table lists some 240,000 clones, around four fifths of them with a count of one. Jointly, the top ten make up around 12% of the sample.

The sample holds one count of this clone. Its antigen remains unidentified. Qualities for individual bases were not recorded, and no much larger clone is one base off. The germline V gene (reference sequence) specifies LNHDA as CDR1 and SQIVND as CDR2. The V end loses 3 bases and the J end loses 0 bases, and a stretch of 15 bases separates them. The CDR3, cysteine through phenylalanine, is 17 amino acids long. Left in the record is the CDR3 DNA by itself, 51 bases read in frame from the first base. The chain employs TRBV19 and TRBJ1-5, with no D gene named confidently. The TCR was taken from a woman aged 55-69 years with active or convalescent COVID-19. The sequenced sample was peripheral blood. CDR3 reads: CASSISGRGSSNQPQHF. The nucleotide sequence is TGTGCCAGTAGTATCAGTGGTAGAGGATCTAGCAATCAGCCCCAGCATTTT.